The sequence of this T cell receptor beta chain was determined in a study of shared clonotypes between healthy human individuals. Study in general: Three plates each covered CD4 naive and memory; CD8 naive two, CD8 memory one.

Naive CD8 isolation took CD45RO-negative cells positively selected for CCR7 and excluded terminally differentiated effector memory CD45RA+ cells. Per the germline V gene, CDR1 is GTSNPN and CDR2 is SVGIG (reference sequence). This CDR3 contains 14 residues. V lost 5 bases and J 3 bases, leaving 14 bases between the germline ends. Assay: immunoSEQ multiplex PCR; the TCRdb copy retains only in-frame clones and omits some. The sample gives around 2,000,000 clones, roughly 94% of which show up once; around 1.2% is in the top ten. Sequences were obtained from naive CD8+ T cells sorted from blood. The sequence was obtained from a man aged 18 to 30 in good health. The chain links TRBV30 to TRBJ1-3; possibly TRBD1 for D (6 bases). The CDR3 nucleotides read TGTGCCTGGGGTCCAGGGGTCGTTGGAAACACCATATATTTT. Its translation is CAWGPGVVGNTIYF.